Following are 12 T cell receptor beta chains from one sample sequenced in a study of breast tumors, draining lymph nodes, adjacent tissues. Using its own MiXCR run on the multiplex PCR reads, TCRdb lists one record per CDR3 protein. The sample lists 290,000 or so distinct CDR3 sequences; around 31% were seen once. Breast cancer patients provided tissue from their axillary draining lymph nodes. Sequencing input: axillary lymph node tissue. Receptor source: a female donor with breast cancer. Some clones in this sample may be carry-over from other donors' samples.

This clonotype was recorded many times. The chain couples TRBV19 to TRBJ2-7, with a possible D match to TRBD2 (7 bases). Deletions cut 3 bases from V and 6 bases from J, with 12 bases between. The CDR3 has 13 amino acids. The germline V gene has CDR1 LNHDA and CDR2 SQIVND (reference sequence). The CDR3 region is CASSILGGAEQYF. The CDR3 region has the DNA TGTGCCAGTAGTATTTTAGGGGGGGCCGAGCAGTACTTC.

This clonotype was counted ten times or more. The V call is TRBV4-3, the J call TRBJ2-2; D call uncertain. In germline, CDR1 is LGHNA, CDR2 YSLEER. Trimming removed 1 base from V and 1 base from J, with 4 bases in between. The CDR3 runs to 14 residues. CDR3 amino acids: CASSQVGNTGELFF. CDR3 sequence (DNA): TGCGCCAGCAGCCAAGTAGGGAACACCGGGGAGCTGTTTTTT.

The chain uses TRBV7-9 and TRBJ2-3; TRBD2 agrees at 11 bases. With 8 bases clipped from V and 6 bases from J, the junction kept 7 bases outside the gene matches. This CDR3 has 14 residues. Germline V lookup: CDR1 SEHNR, CDR2 FQNEAQ (reference sequence). The CDR3 sequence is CASVLAGGADTQYF. DNA for the CDR3: TGTGCCAGCGTTCTAGCGGGAGGCGCGGATACGCAGTATTTT.

This clonotype has just a few counts. V usage is TRBV6-2 or TRBV6-3 and J usage is TRBJ2-7, with 12 bases fitting TRBD2. Trimming at V came to 7 bases and at J to 4 bases, leaving 5 bases not matched to a gene. The CDR3 contains 14 residues. Germline CDR1 is MNHEY and CDR2 is SVGEGT. In nucleotides, the CDR3 is TGTGCCAGCACTCGACTAGCGGGAGTGTACGAGCAGTACTTC. Protein: CASTRLAGVYEQYF.

In its sample, this clonotype was seen many times. The chain employs TRBV6-1 and TRBJ2-1; D is unresolved. Germline CDR1 and CDR2: MNHNS and SASEGT. The V end lost 6 bases, the J end lost 7 bases, and 13 bases lay between the germline ends. This CDR3 region has 13 residues. Here the CDR3 DNA reads TGTGCCAGCAGGCCCATCGGTTTGAATGAGCAGTTCTTC. This codes for CASRPIGLNEQFF.

The chain recombines TRBV29-1 with TRBJ2-3, with 7 bases aligning to TRBD2. The germline gives CDR1 SQVTM, CDR2 ANQGSEA. Germline trimming cut 8 bases from V and 5 bases from J; bases unmatched to any gene: 10. The CDR3 sequence is 13 residues long. The CDR3 nucleotides are TGCAGCTTAGAGTGGGGGGGGGAAGATACGCAGTATTTT. Translated, it gives CSLEWGGEDTQYF.

Concerning this clonotype: One base away lies a much larger clone, so this may be a sequencing read error. The chain links TRBV7-9 to TRBJ2-7, with 9 positions matching TRBD1. The CDR3 is 15 amino acids. Germline loops: CDR1 SEHNR, CDR2 FQNEAQ (reference sequence). The CDR3 reads CASRESGTGPYEQHF. The CDR3 nucleotides read TGTGCCAGCAGAGAATCCGGGACAGGGCCGTACGAGCAGCACTTC.

This clonotype was seen repeatedly, ten times or more. The V gene is TRBV20-1, the J gene TRBJ2-3; 10 bases map to TRBD1. Germline V gene sequence: CDR1 DFQATT, CDR2 SNEGSKA (reference sequence). This CDR3 contains 15 residues. The junction had 12 bases not matched to a gene; V was cut back by 6 bases and J by 6 bases. The CDR3 sequence: CSAPMAGQGTDTQYF. For the CDR3, the DNA is TGCAGTGCCCCCATGGCGGGACAGGGGACGGATACGCAGTATTTT.

The sample holds one count of this clonotype. The chain links TRBV15 to TRBJ2-1; TRBD2 agrees at 8 bases. Germline V gene sequence: CDR1 LNHNV, CDR2 YYDKDF (reference sequence). J was trimmed by 9 bases and V by 1 base; bases with no gene match: 5. This CDR3 region has 14 residues. This chain's CDR3 is CATSRAGGPIEQFF. The CDR3 DNA is TGTGCCACCAGCAGAGCGGGAGGGCCTATTGAGCAGTTCTTC.

This clonotype was seen at least ten times. The gene calls are TRBV9 and TRBJ2-1; 8 positions agree with TRBD2. The CDR3 is 14 amino acids. Germline CDR1 is SGDLS and CDR2 is YYNGEE. J gave up 4 bases and V 2 bases, and 2 bases lay outside the gene matches. The CDR3 DNA reads as TGTGCCAGCAGCGTCCGGGAGGGGTACAATGAGCAGTTCTTC. Translation gives CASSVREGYNEQFF.

This clonotype was seen ten or more times. The rearrangement links TRBV2 to TRBJ1-2; D is ambiguous. The CDR3 is made up of 14 amino acids. Trimming left V 3 bases short and J 1 base short, with 9 bases between. CDR1 is SNHLY, CDR2 FYNNEI, per germline. CDR3 in amino acids: CASSDRLFNYGYTF. The CDR3 DNA is TGTGCCAGCAGTGACAGGCTATTTAACTATGGCTACACCTTC.

The sample holds many counts of this clonotype. The V and J genes are TRBV12-3 or TRBV12-4 and TRBJ2-7, with D unresolved. The CDR3 extends over 14 amino acids. V was shortened by 1 base and J by 0 bases, with 7 bases between the two germline ends. The CDR3 nucleotides read TGTGCCAGCAGTTTAGGGGCATTCTCCTACGAGCAGTACTTC. Residues: CASSLGAFSYEQYF.